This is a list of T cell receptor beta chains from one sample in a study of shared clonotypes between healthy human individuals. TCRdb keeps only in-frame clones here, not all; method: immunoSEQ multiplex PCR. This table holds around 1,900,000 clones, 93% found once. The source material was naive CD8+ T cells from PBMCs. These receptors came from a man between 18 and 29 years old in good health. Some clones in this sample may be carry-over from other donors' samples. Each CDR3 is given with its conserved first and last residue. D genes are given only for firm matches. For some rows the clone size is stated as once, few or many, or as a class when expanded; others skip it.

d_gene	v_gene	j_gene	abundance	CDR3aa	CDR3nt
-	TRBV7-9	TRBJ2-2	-	CASSLLGAGKATGELFF	TGTGCCAGCAGCTTGTTGGGGGCAGGGAAAGCCACCGGGGAGCTGTTTTTT
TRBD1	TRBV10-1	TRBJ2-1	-	CASSEVPGTGGNEQFF	TGCGCCAGCAGTGAGGTCCCCGGGACAGGGGGAAATGAGCAGTTCTTC
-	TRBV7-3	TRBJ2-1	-	CASSPDGASYNEQFF	TGTGCCAGCAGCCCTGACGGGGCCTCCTACAATGAGCAGTTCTTC
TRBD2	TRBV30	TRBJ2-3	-	CAWSVIWHRLAGEPDTQYF	TGTGCCTGGAGTGTAATCTGGCACCGACTAGCGGGAGAACCGGATACGCAGTATTTT
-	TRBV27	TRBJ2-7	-	CASSGTRGSYEQYF	TGTGCCAGCAGTGGGACCCGGGGGTCCTACGAGCAGTACTTC
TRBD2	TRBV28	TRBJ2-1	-	CASVHPGLGYNEQFF	TGTGCCAGCGTACATCCGGGACTAGGTTACAATGAGCAGTTCTTC
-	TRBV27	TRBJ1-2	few	CASSLRGNYGYTF	TGTGCCAGCAGTTTACGGGGGAACTATGGCTACACCTTC
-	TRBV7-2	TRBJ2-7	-	CASSTRDALYEQYF	TGTGCCAGCAGCACCCGGGACGCCTTATACGAGCAGTACTTC
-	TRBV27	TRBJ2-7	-	CASSLIMGAYEQYF	TGTGCCAGCAGTTTAATCATGGGAGCCTACGAGCAGTACTTC
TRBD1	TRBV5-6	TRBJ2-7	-	CASSLETGGPYEQYF	TGTGCCAGCAGCTTGGAGACAGGGGGCCCCTACGAGCAGTACTTC
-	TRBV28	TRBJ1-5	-	CASSRAGGGNQPQHF	TGTGCCAGCAGCAGGGCCGGGGGCGGCAATCAGCCCCAGCATTTT
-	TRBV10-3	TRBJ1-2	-	CAISESRAYGYTF	TGTGCCATCAGTGAGAGCAGGGCCTATGGCTACACCTTC
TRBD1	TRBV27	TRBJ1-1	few	CASSLSGTGGTEAFF	TGTGCCAGCAGTTTATCGGGGACAGGGGGAACTGAAGCTTTCTTT
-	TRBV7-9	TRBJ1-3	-	CASSSHREGPPGNTIYF	TGTGCCAGCAGCTCCCACAGGGAAGGCCCTCCTGGAAACACCATATATTTT
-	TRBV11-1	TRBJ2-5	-	CASSRGRGETQYF	TGTGCCAGCAGCCGGGGCCGAGGGGAGACCCAGTACTTC
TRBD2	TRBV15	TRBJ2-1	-	CATSRGASGRAWAGDEQFF	TGTGCCACCAGCAGAGGGGCTAGCGGGAGGGCCTGGGCGGGGGATGAGCAGTTCTTC
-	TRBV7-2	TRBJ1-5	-	CASSPGPLGLANQPQHF	TGTGCCAGCAGCCCCGGCCCCTTGGGGCTAGCAAATCAGCCCCAGCATTTT
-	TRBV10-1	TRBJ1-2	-	CASSEGLNYGYTF	TGCGCCAGCAGTGAGGGACTGAACTATGGCTACACCTTC
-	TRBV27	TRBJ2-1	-	CASSLSGLEQFF	TGTGCCAGCAGTTTATCTGGACTAGAGCAGTTCTTC
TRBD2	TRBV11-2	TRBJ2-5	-	CASSLGGREETQYF	TGTGCCAGCAGCTTAGGAGGGAGGGAAGAGACCCAGTACTTC
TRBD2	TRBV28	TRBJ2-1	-	CASSAPGTSGRLPPDYNEQFF	TGTGCCAGCAGTGCACCCGGGACTAGCGGGAGGCTCCCCCCTGACTACAATGAGCAGTTCTTC
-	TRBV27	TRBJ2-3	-	CASSPARGQVTDTQYF	TGTGCCAGCAGCCCCGCCCGTGGTCAGGTGACGGATACGCAGTATTTT
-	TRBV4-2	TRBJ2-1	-	CASSQVPIGLKGNEQFF	TGTGCCAGCAGCCAAGTTCCGATTGGACTAAAGGGCAATGAGCAGTTCTTC
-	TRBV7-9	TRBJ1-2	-	CASSLDPVNYGYTF	TGTGCCAGCAGCTTAGACCCAGTAAACTATGGCTACACCTTC
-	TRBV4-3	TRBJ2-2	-	CASSRKAGELFF	TGCGCCAGCAGCCGAAAGGCGGGGGAGCTGTTTTTT
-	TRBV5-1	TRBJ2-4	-	CASTTAGENIQYF	TGCGCCAGCACCACCGCGGGCGAAAACATTCAGTACTTC
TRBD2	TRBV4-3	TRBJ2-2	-	CASSQDREGLTGELFF	TGCGCCAGCAGCCAAGATCGGGAGGGCCTTACCGGGGAGCTGTTTTTT
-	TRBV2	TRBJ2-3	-	CASPREGEGPTDTQYF	TGTGCCAGTCCAAGAGAGGGGGAGGGCCCCACAGATACGCAGTATTTT
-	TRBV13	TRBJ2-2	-	CASSLTSGVTGELFF	TGTGCCAGCAGCCTTACATCAGGGGTCACCGGGGAGCTGTTTTTT